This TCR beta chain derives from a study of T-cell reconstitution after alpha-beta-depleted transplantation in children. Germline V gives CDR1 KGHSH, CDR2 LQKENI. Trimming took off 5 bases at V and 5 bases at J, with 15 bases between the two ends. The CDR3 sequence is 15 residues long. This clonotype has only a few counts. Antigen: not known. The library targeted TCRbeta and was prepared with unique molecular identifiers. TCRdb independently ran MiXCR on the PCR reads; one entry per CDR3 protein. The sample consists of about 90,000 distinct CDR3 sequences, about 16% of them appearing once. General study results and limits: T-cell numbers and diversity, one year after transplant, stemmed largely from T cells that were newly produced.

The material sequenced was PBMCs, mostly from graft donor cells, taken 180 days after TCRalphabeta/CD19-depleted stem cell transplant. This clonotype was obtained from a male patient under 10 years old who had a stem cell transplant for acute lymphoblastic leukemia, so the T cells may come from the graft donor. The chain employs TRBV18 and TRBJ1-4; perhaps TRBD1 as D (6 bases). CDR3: CASSYNRAENEKLFF. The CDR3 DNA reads TGTGCCAGCTCATACAACAGGGCAGAGAATGAAAAACTGTTTTTT. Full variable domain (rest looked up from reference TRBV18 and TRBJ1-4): NAGVMQNPRHLVRRRGQEARLRCSPMKGHSHVYWYRQLPEEGLKFMVYLQKENIIDESGMPKERFSAEFPKEGPSILRIQQVVRGDSAAYFCASSYNRAENEKLFFGSGTQLSVL.